The 15 T cell receptor beta chains reported below all come from one sample, sequenced in a study of vaccination and CD4 T cells after COVID-19 (dated by TCRdb to the early 2020s). The treatment or condition label, read with the paper, signifies: roughly 10-day PBMC culture with coronavirus spike peptide pools or control peptides (ViraFEST assay). The library came from PCR. This sample was sequenced with an Illumina iSeq 100. DNA from cultured CD4+ T cells underwent TCR sequencing with the Oncomine TCR Beta short-read assay at the Johns Hopkins FTIC core. TCRdb handled the public reads itself, with Q25 trimming in fastp and clone calling in MiXCR, and kept productive beta chains. Entries that share a CDR3 protein sequence are merged under the most common genes and DNA. Within this sample are roughly 12,000 distinct CDR3 sequences, with approximately 80% of them counted one time only. The ten most abundant clones make up around 9.9% of the sample.

Their antigens remain unidentified. The sequencing sample was made of CD4+ T cells from blood, cultured in vitro. These receptors all stem from a human donor who had recovered from COVID-19.

V gene TRBV7-9 combines with J gene TRBJ2-2, with D unclear. Germline V gene lookup returns CDR1 SEHNR and CDR2 FQNEAQ (reference sequence). The CDR3 length is 14 residues. V was cut by 5 bases and J by 4 bases, with 11 bases left in between. The CDR3 DNA reads TGTGCCAGCAGCCCAAGGGCGAGCACCGGGGAGCTGTTTTTT. Its protein is CASSPRASTGELFF.

This chain connects TRBV5-6 to TRBJ2-7; D is perhaps TRBD1 (6 bases). Germline CDR1 reads SGHDT; CDR2 reads YYEEEE. The V end was cut by 8 bases, the J end by 0 bases, with 12 bases between. The CDR3 has 13 amino acids. The CDR3 reads CASFTGSSYEQYF. CDR3 DNA sequence: TGTGCCAGTTTCACAGGGAGCTCCTACGAGCAGTACTTC.

The chain joins TRBV6-5 to TRBJ2-2; 9 nucleotides agree with TRBD2. CDR1 and CDR2 (germline): MNHEY, SVGAGI. Trimming at V came to 1 base and at J to 2 bases, leaving 8 bases not matched to a gene. The CDR3 contains 18 residues. CDR3 DNA sequence: TGTGCCAGCAGTTACTTCCCTAGGACTAGCGACAACACCGGGGAGCTGTTTTTT. Protein sequence: CASSYFPRTSDNTGELFF.

The V gene is TRBV3-1, the J gene TRBJ1-1, with D tentatively TRBD1 (6 bases). Trimming shortened V by 1 base and J by 5 bases, and 17 bases separated the two germline ends. From germline, CDR1 is LGHDT and CDR2 YNNKEL (reference sequence). The CDR3 is 16 residues long. CDR3 sequence reads: CASSQAGGRGLTEAFF. For the CDR3, the DNA is TGTGCCAGCAGCCAAGCAGGTGGCAGGGGTTTAACTGAAGCTTTCTTT.

The chain employs TRBV18 and TRBJ1-1, with TRBD1 matching over 9 bases. With V trimmed by 6 bases and J by 3 bases, 14 bases remained unmatched. The germline V gene encodes CDR1 KGHSH and CDR2 LQKENI. CDR3 length equals 17 residues. DNA for the CDR3: TGTGCCAGCTCGATCCGGGACAGGGTCTCTCTGGACACTGAAGCTTTCTTT. Protein sequence: CASSIRDRVSLDTEAFF.

The chain joins TRBV20-1 to TRBJ1-2, with D possibly matching TRBD1 (6 bases). Trimming took off 6 bases at V and 2 bases at J, with 22 bases between the two ends. Germline V gives CDR1 DFQATT, CDR2 SNEGSKA (reference sequence). CDR3 length: 16 residues. CDR3 sequence (DNA): TGCAGTGCGGTACAGGGTTGGGGGACACGAAACTATGGCTACACCTTC. It is translated as CSAVQGWGTRNYGYTF.

J is TRBJ2-1 and V is TRBV19; maybe TRBD2 (6 bases). Germline V gene lookup returns CDR1 LNHDA and CDR2 SQIVND (reference sequence). With 3 bases removed from V and 10 bases from J, the gap between germline ends came to 16 bases. This CDR3 contains 14 residues. Written as DNA, the CDR3 is TGTGCCAGTAGTATTCAGGCTAGCGTTAGGGAGCAGTTCTTC. It translates to CASSIQASVREQFF.

This chain links TRBV28 with TRBJ2-1, with 10 bases fitting TRBD2. In germline, CDR1 is MDHEN, CDR2 SYDVKM. This CDR3 has 17 amino acids. The J segment lost 6 bases and the V segment lost 5 bases, leaving 13 bases of the junction unmatched. CDR3 nucleotides: TGTGCCAGCAGTCCCATCCCGGCTAGCGGGAGTCGCAATGAGCAGTTCTTC. This gives the protein CASSPIPASGSRNEQFF.

The rearrangement links TRBV5-5 to TRBJ1-1; D gene ambiguous. This CDR3 is 13 amino acids long. V dropped 3 bases and J dropped 1 base, with 7 bases sitting between them. Germline V gives CDR1 SGHKS, CDR2 YYEKEE (reference sequence). The DNA of the CDR3 is TGTGCCAGCAGCTCGCCGGGGAACACTGAAGCTTTCTTT. It codes for CASSSPGNTEAFF.

The chain has TRBV27 and TRBJ1-3; D possibly corresponds to TRBD1 (5 bases). The CDR3 is 15 residues long. Germline lookup yields CDR1 MNHEY and CDR2 SMNVEV (reference sequence). The germline V and J ends were trimmed by 8 bases and 4 bases, with 18 bases remaining between them. CDR3 in amino acids: CASQKTGTAGNTIYF. As DNA, the CDR3 is TGTGCCAGCCAAAAAACCGGGACGGCCGGAAACACCATATATTTT.

The chain uses TRBV2 and TRBJ1-5, with D perhaps matching TRBD1 (5 bases). V lost 5 bases, J lost 7 bases, and 9 bases lay in between. The CDR3 totals 12 residues. The germline V gene encodes CDR1 SNHLY and CDR2 FYNNEI. The CDR3 DNA reads TGTGCCAGCAGTTGGGGGGAGCAGCCCCAGCATTTT. Translated: CASSWGEQPQHF.

The chain carries TRBV6-1 and TRBJ1-1, with TRBD1 matching over 7 bases. Germline lookup yields CDR1 MNHNS and CDR2 SASEGT. The CDR3 runs 14 residues. The junction had 6 bases not matched to a gene; V was cut back by 4 bases and J by 4 bases. The DNA for the CDR3 is TGTGCCAGCAGTGTGGGACAGTGGGGCACTGAAGCTTTCTTT. This sequence encodes CASSVGQWGTEAFF.

CDR3 region: CASTGDSVGNQPQHF. Here the CDR3 DNA reads TGTGCCAGCACAGGGGACAGCGTGGGCAATCAGCCCCAGCATTTT. The chain joins TRBV6-1 to TRBJ1-5; 7 positions match TRBD1. This CDR3 contains 15 residues. V lost 7 bases, J lost 2 bases, and 8 bases stayed unmatched. Germline lookup yields CDR1 MNHNS and CDR2 SASEGT.

The chain joins TRBV11-2 to TRBJ1-5, with 8 bases aligning to TRBD1. Trimming took 6 bases from V and 6 from J; bases not matched to a gene: 7. The CDR3 has 14 residues. CDR1 SGHAT and CDR2 FQNNGV come from the germline V gene. The CDR3 nucleotides are TGTGCCAGCAGTCTTGACAGGGGCTCTCAGCCCCAGCATTTT. Translating it yields CASSLDRGSQPQHF.

J is TRBJ1-2 and V is TRBV6-1, with D tentatively TRBD1 (6 bases). The V end lost 6 bases, the J end lost 2 bases, and 10 bases lay between the germline ends. The CDR3 totals 13 residues. Germline CDR1 reads MNHNS; CDR2 reads SASEGT. The CDR3 nucleotides read TGTGCCAGCAGCGAGGGGGAGAACTATGGCTACACCTTC. Translation gives CASSEGENYGYTF.